The 32 T cell receptor beta chains listed next were all sequenced from one sample in a study of OX40 agonist ivuxolimab in advanced cancers. Here immunoSEQ multiplex PCR was the method, and the copy in TCRdb shows in-frame clones only, minus some. The sample shows 85,000 to 100,000 clones, approximately 87% of them seen only once. The sample consisted of CD4+ or CD8+ T cells sorted from blood, taken in a trial of the OX40 agonist ivuxolimab. These receptors all come from an adult with an advanced solid tumor such as melanoma, head and neck, liver or kidney cancer.

This clone was detected only a few times. This chain links TRBV19 with TRBJ1-1; possibly TRBD1 for D (5 bases). CDR1 and CDR2 from the germline V gene are LNHDA and SQIVND (reference sequence). V was shortened by 5 bases and J by 6 bases, with 16 bases between the two germline ends. The CDR3 sequence is 14 residues long. The CDR3 protein is CASSSISGGAEAFF. The CDR3, as DNA: TGTGCCAGTAGTTCCATTTCGGGGGGGGCTGAAGCTTTCTTT.

V and J are TRBV29-1 and TRBJ2-7; the D gene is possibly TRBD2 (6 bases). This CDR3 has 12 residues. Germline CDR1 and CDR2: SQVTM and ANQGSEA. The germline V and J ends were trimmed by 7 bases and 0 bases, with 10 bases remaining between them. The DNA for the CDR3 is TGCAGCGCCCGGACTAACTCCTACGAGCAGTACTTC. Translating it yields CSARTNSYEQYF.

This sequence joins TRBV4-3 and TRBJ1-1, with D unclear. Germline CDR1 is LGHNA and CDR2 is YSLEER. Trimming took 2 bases from V and 1 from J, leaving 11 bases between them. The CDR3 runs to 15 residues. The CDR3 region is CASSQSGEGNTEAFF. In DNA form, the CDR3 reads TGCGCCAGCAGCCAATCCGGGGAGGGGAACACTGAAGCTTTCTTT.

V usage is TRBV30 and J usage is TRBJ1-1; D gene unclear. V shed 0 bases and J shed 6 bases, with 17 bases lying between them. The CDR3 covers 15 residues. CDR1 is GTSNPN, CDR2 SVGIG, per germline (reference sequence). The CDR3 reads CAWSVRVTVVAEAFF. Written as DNA, the CDR3 is TGTGCCTGGAGTGTGAGGGTAACGGTGGTCGCTGAAGCTTTCTTT.

In the case of this clone: A junction boundary mismatches the germline segment, possibly from a read error. The V call is TRBV27, the J call TRBJ2-2, with a weak D call TRBD1 (6 bases). The germline V gene has CDR1 MNHEY and CDR2 SMNVEV (reference sequence). CDR3 length: 14 amino acids. This CDR3 reads CAGRRTVNTGELFF. CDR3 DNA: TGTGCCGGCAGGAGGACAGTGAACACCGGGGAGCTGTTTTTT.

The chain recombines TRBV7-8 with TRBJ1-5; maybe TRBD1 (6 bases). Germline V gene data show CDR1 as SGHVS and CDR2 as FQNEAQ. Trimming took 3 bases from V and 2 from J, leaving 11 bases between them. The CDR3 extends over 15 amino acids. The CDR3 here is CASSFNREGNQPQHF. For the CDR3, the DNA is TGTGCCAGCAGCTTCAACAGGGAAGGCAATCAGCCCCAGCATTTT.

The chain couples TRBV5-1 to TRBJ1-2; no definite D call. The CDR3 is 16 amino acids. V lost 4 bases and J 4 bases, leaving 20 bases between the germline ends. CDR1 and CDR2 from the germline V gene are SGHRS and YFSETQ. The CDR3 DNA sequence: TGCGCCAGCAGCCCTTCAGAGGGATTAGGCGGCTATGGCTACACCTTC. Translating gives CASSPSEGLGGYGYTF. The variable domain in full, with the rest retrieved from reference TRBV5-1 and TRBJ1-2, is KAGVTQTPRYLIKTRGQQVTLSCSPISGHRSVSWYQQTPGQGLQFLFEYFSETQRNKGNFPGRFSGRQFSNSRSEMNVSTLELGDSALYLCASSPSEGLGGYGYTFGSGTRLTVV.

The chain couples TRBV23-1 to TRBJ2-7; D may be TRBD1 (5 bases). TRBV23-1 is filed as an ORF, its function uncertain. V was pared by 2 bases and J by 3 bases, with 8 bases between. The CDR3 extends over 13 amino acids. The CDR3 region is CASSQKTDYEQYV. The CDR3 DNA sequence: TGCGCCAGCAGTCAAAAGACAGACTACGAGCAGTACGTC.

This clone occurred once. CDR3 bases: TGTGCCAGTAGTATGGGACTAGCGGGGATCTACGAGCAGTACGTC. This gives the protein CASSMGLAGIYEQYV. This rearrangement joins TRBV19 to TRBJ2-7; 13 bases agree with TRBD2. Germline CDR1 and CDR2: LNHDA and SQIVND (reference sequence). The CDR3 is 15 amino acids. V shed 3 bases, J shed 3 bases, and the junction held 2 bases outside the gene matches.

The V and J genes are TRBV13 and TRBJ2-1; the match to TRBD2 covers 8 bases. The CDR3 length is 16 residues. Germline assignment: CDR1 PRHDT and CDR2 FYEKMQ (reference sequence). Losses at the gene ends were 2 bases for V and 3 bases for J; bases not matched to a gene: 6. CDR3 in amino acids: CASSLILAENYNEQFF. As DNA, the CDR3 is TGTGCCAGCAGCTTAATACTAGCGGAGAACTACAATGAGCAGTTCTTC.

The V gene is TRBV15, the J gene TRBJ2-5, with D perhaps assigned TRBD1 or TRBD2 (5 bases each). Trimming took off 0 bases at V and 4 bases at J, with 9 bases between the two ends. The CDR3 extends over 14 amino acids. CDR1 is LNHNV, CDR2 YYDKDF, per germline (reference sequence). This CDR3 is CATSRDNGGETQYF. The CDR3 nucleotides read TGTGCCACCAGCAGAGATAATGGGGGAGAGACCCAGTACTTC.

The V gene is TRBV10-3, the J gene TRBJ1-1, with no clear D. In germline, CDR1 is ENHRY, CDR2 SYGVKD. The CDR3 loop spans 14 amino acids. Trimming took off 2 bases at V and 0 bases at J, with 7 bases between the two ends. Here the CDR3 reads CAISEREMNTEAFF. For the CDR3, the DNA is TGTGCCATCAGTGAGCGGGAGATGAACACTGAAGCTTTCTTT.

The V and J genes are TRBV15 and TRBJ2-2; 16 bases are a match to TRBD2. The length of the CDR3 is 19 residues. Germline lookup yields CDR1 LNHNV and CDR2 YYDKDF (reference sequence). Trimming cost V 2 bases and J 4 bases; bases outside gene matches: 7. CDR3 protein: CATSRTGLAGGPSTGELFF. The CDR3 nucleotides read TGTGCCACCAGCAGAACGGGACTAGCGGGAGGGCCGAGCACCGGGGAGCTGTTTTTT. The variable domain in full, with the rest retrieved from reference TRBV15 and TRBJ2-2, is DAMVIQNPRYQVTQFGKPVTLSCSQTLNHNVMYWYQQKSSQAPKLLFHYYDKDFNNEADTPDNFQSRRPNTSFCFLDIRSPGLGDTAMYLCATSRTGLAGGPSTGELFFGEGSRLTVL.

This chain joins TRBV18 and TRBJ2-1, with 10 nucleotides matching TRBD1. Germline values: CDR1 KGHSH, CDR2 LQKENI. The J segment lost 8 bases and the V segment lost 1 base, leaving 5 bases of the junction unmatched. This CDR3 spans 15 amino acids. The CDR3 sequence is CASSPRRQGADEQFF. DNA for the CDR3: TGTGCCAGCTCACCACGACGACAGGGGGCAGATGAGCAGTTCTTC.

V usage is TRBV19 and J usage is TRBJ1-3, with D maybe TRBD1 (6 bases). The CDR3 is made up of 16 amino acids. Trimming removed 5 bases from V and 0 bases from J, with 14 bases in between. Per germline, CDR1 LNHDA and CDR2 SQIVND (reference sequence). In DNA, the CDR3 is TGTGCCAGTAGTTGGGGGGGCTCGGGCTCTGGAAACACCATATATTTT. Amino acid sequence: CASSWGGSGSGNTIYF.

The V and J genes are TRBV28 and TRBJ1-2; TRBD1 is a possible D gene (6 bases). The V end lost 4 bases, the J end lost 4 bases, and 22 bases lay between the germline ends. The germline gives CDR1 MDHEN, CDR2 SYDVKM. This CDR3 contains 17 residues. The CDR3 protein is CASSSPGGLKGAYGYTF. The CDR3 DNA reads TGTGCCAGCAGTTCCCCTGGGGGGCTAAAAGGGGCCTATGGCTACACCTTC.

The chain has TRBV7-2 and TRBJ2-1; D uncertain. The germline V and J ends were trimmed by 1 base and 0 bases, with 10 bases remaining between them. The CDR3 is 16 residues long. Germline V gives CDR1 SGHTA, CDR2 FQGNSA. CDR3 sequence (DNA): TGTGCCAGCAGCTTAGTAGCAGGTTTCTCCTACAATGAGCAGTTCTTC. It yields the protein CASSLVAGFSYNEQFF.

The rearrangement joins TRBV7-8 to TRBJ1-1; D is possibly TRBD1 (6 bases). V was pared by 8 bases and J by 1 base, with 11 bases between. The CDR3 contains 13 residues. The germline V gene encodes CDR1 SGHVS and CDR2 FQNEAQ. The CDR3 spells CASSTGRNTEAFF. CDR3 nucleotides: TGTGCCAGCTCCACAGGGCGGAACACTGAAGCTTTCTTT. The full variable domain, rest sourced from reference TRBV7-8 and TRBJ1-1, is GAGVSQSPRYKVAKRGQDVALRCDPISGHVSLFWYQQALGQGPEFLTYFQNEAQLDKSGLPSDRFFAERPEGSVSTLKIQRTQQEDSAVYLCASSTGRNTEAFFGQGTRLTVV.

This CDR3 reads CASSIGTGRGNQPQHF. CDR3 DNA sequence: TGTGCCAGCAGCATTGGGACAGGAAGGGGCAATCAGCCCCAGCATTTT. V is TRBV11-2 and J is TRBJ1-5, with 8 bases that match TRBD1. J gave up 2 bases and V 5 bases, and 8 bases lay outside the gene matches. The CDR3 contains 16 residues. CDR1 and CDR2 from the germline V gene are SGHAT and FQNNGV.

The chain couples TRBV5-4 to TRBJ2-2, with 7 bases fitting TRBD1. The V gene end was trimmed by 4 bases and the J gene end by 2 bases; junction bases not matched to a gene: 5. There are 15 residues in the CDR3. Germline values: CDR1 SGHNT, CDR2 YYREEE (reference sequence). The CDR3 spells CASSPGQTNTGELFF. The CDR3 nucleotides are TGTGCCAGCAGCCCGGGACAGACTAACACCGGGGAGCTGTTTTTT.

The rearrangement joins TRBV5-1 to TRBJ1-5; 7 nucleotides align to TRBD1. The ends lost 7 bases at V and 6 bases at J; junction bases unmatched: 10. This CDR3 comprises 14 residues. The germline V gene has CDR1 SGHRS and CDR2 YFSETQ. CDR3 sequence (DNA): TGCGCCAGCGCACAGGGTCAGGGGGTTCAGCCCCAGCATTTT. Translating gives CASAQGQGVQPQHF.

This clone was observed a few times. V is TRBV4-2 and J is TRBJ2-1; 10 nucleotides match TRBD2. This CDR3 is built from 20 residues. Germline V lookup: CDR1 LGHNA, CDR2 YNFKEQ. The J segment lost 6 bases and the V segment lost 3 bases, leaving 20 bases of the junction unmatched. CDR3 sequence: CASSHATIFSGRIVGNEQFF. The DNA for the CDR3 is TGTGCCAGCAGCCACGCTACCATCTTTAGCGGGAGGATAGTCGGCAATGAGCAGTTCTTC.

A few counts support this clone. V and J are TRBV2 and TRBJ2-7; maybe TRBD2 (5 bases). Trimming pared 5 bases from V and 4 bases from J, leaving 6 bases between. The CDR3 totals 11 residues. CDR1 is SNHLY, CDR2 FYNNEI, per germline. The CDR3 DNA sequence: TGTGCCAGCAGTCGGGATTACGAGCAGTACTTC. Translated, it gives CASSRDYEQYF.

The sample holds a few counts of this clone. This chain links TRBV18 with TRBJ1-5, with a tentative D call TRBD1 (6 bases). The germline gives CDR1 KGHSH, CDR2 LQKENI. Trimming took 6 bases from V and 0 from J, leaving 9 bases between them. The CDR3 length is 14 residues. The CDR3: CASSGTNSNQPQHF. DNA of the CDR3: TGTGCCAGCTCCGGGACAAATAGCAATCAGCCCCAGCATTTT.

In this sample, this clone turned up once. The V gene is TRBV4-1, the J gene TRBJ2-7; D is possibly TRBD2 (6 bases). This CDR3 has 17 residues. Trimming left V 0 bases short and J 1 base short, with 16 bases between. CDR1 is MGHRA and CDR2 is YSYEKL in the germline V gene. This CDR3 is CASSQEGWTTLSYEQYF. The CDR3 coding sequence is TGCGCCAGCAGCCAAGAAGGTTGGACTACCCTTTCCTACGAGCAGTACTTC.

This chain uses TRBV29-1 with TRBJ2-1; D possibly corresponds to TRBD1 (6 bases). Germline V gives CDR1 SQVTM, CDR2 ANQGSEA. This CDR3 comprises 15 residues. V was cut by 4 bases and J by 2 bases, with 15 bases left in between. This CDR3 reads CSVVPAGVPYNEQFF. The CDR3 DNA sequence: TGCAGCGTTGTTCCGGCAGGGGTTCCCTACAATGAGCAGTTCTTC.

This rearrangement joins TRBV5-1 to TRBJ1-5; 8 bases are shared with TRBD1. The trim removed 0 bases at V and 6 bases at J, leaving 2 bases unmatched. CDR1 is SGHRS and CDR2 is YFSETQ in the germline V gene. The CDR3 has 14 amino acids. This CDR3 reads CASSLGTGSQPQHF. The CDR3 nucleotides are TGCGCCAGCAGCTTGGGGACAGGGAGTCAGCCCCAGCATTTT.

This clone was seen just once. V gene TRBV13 combines with J gene TRBJ1-3, with D unclear. Germline V CDR1 and CDR2: PRHDT, FYEKMQ (reference sequence). The CDR3 has 15 amino acids. With 0 bases removed from V and 4 bases from J, the gap between germline ends came to 10 bases. The CDR3 loop reads CASSLGWGAGNTIYF. In DNA form, the CDR3 reads TGTGCCAGCAGCTTAGGCTGGGGAGCCGGAAACACCATATATTTT.

The rearrangement uses TRBV19 and TRBJ2-5; 8 bases match TRBD1. J gave up 4 bases and V 6 bases, and 13 bases lay outside the gene matches. From germline, CDR1 is LNHDA and CDR2 SQIVND (reference sequence). The CDR3 extends over 16 amino acids. Here the CDR3 DNA reads TGTGCCAGTAGCAAAACAGGGGGAGGTGTAATAGAGACCCAGTACTTC. Residues: CASSKTGGGVIETQYF.

The chain carries TRBV7-9 and TRBJ2-2; TRBD1 aligns across 8 bases. Trimming took 6 bases from V and 6 from J; bases not matched to a gene: 12. The germline CDR1 and CDR2 sequences are SEHNR and FQNEAQ (reference sequence). The CDR3 spans 16 residues. The CDR3 is CASRKGQGAPAGELFF. In DNA form, the CDR3 reads TGTGCCAGCAGAAAAGGGCAGGGGGCGCCGGCCGGGGAGCTGTTTTTT.

This chain uses TRBV28 with TRBJ1-4, with 7 bases aligning to TRBD1. V was pared by 5 bases and J by 8 bases, with 11 bases of the junction left unmatched. CDR3 length equals 15 residues. The germline gives CDR1 MDHEN, CDR2 SYDVKM. The CDR3 DNA sequence: TGTGCCAGCAGTCTCTCGACAGGGACGGACGAAAAACTGTTTTTT. Translation: CASSLSTGTDEKLFF.

The DNA for the CDR3 is TGCGCCAGCAGTGAATCTGGGGACGGAACCTACGAGCAGTACTTC. Translating it yields CASSESGDGTYEQYF. The chain combines TRBV10-1 with TRBJ2-7, with D possibly called TRBD1 or TRBD2 (5 bases each). CDR1 WNHNN and CDR2 SYGVQD come from the germline V gene (reference sequence). V was trimmed by 3 bases and J by 2 bases, leaving 14 bases between them. This CDR3 has 15 amino acids.